What follows describes a single T cell receptor (beta chain). The CDR3 is 14 amino acids. Germline V gene data show CDR1 as SQVTM and CDR2 as ANQGSEA. The V end lost 4 bases, the J end lost 1 base, and 13 bases lay between the germline ends. The data were obtained in a study of cytomegalovirus exposure and HLA in healthy donors. Primers included in the PCR were 60 Vbeta and 13 Jbeta primers. Using immunoSEQ multiplex PCR, the repertoire was profiled, and TCRdb retains in-frame clones only, with some absent. Found here are a few hundred thousand clones, around 90% of them singletons; the top ten hold around 1.7%.

The sequencing input was PBMCs. This receptor was taken from a girl aged 2-10 years in good health and CMV-seronegative. The chain carries TRBV29-1 and TRBJ2-5, with D perhaps matching TRBD1 (6 bases). The DNA for the CDR3 is TGCAGCGTTGGGGGTGTAGGGGGCCAAGAGACCCAGTACTTC. Residues: CSVGGVGGQETQYF. The full variable domain, rest sourced from reference TRBV29-1 and TRBJ2-5, is SAVISQKPSRDICQRGTSLTIQCQVDSQVTMMFWYRQQPGQSLTLIATANQGSEATYESGFVIDKFPISRPNLTFSTLTVSNMSPEDSSIYLCSVGGVGGQETQYFGPGTRLLVL.